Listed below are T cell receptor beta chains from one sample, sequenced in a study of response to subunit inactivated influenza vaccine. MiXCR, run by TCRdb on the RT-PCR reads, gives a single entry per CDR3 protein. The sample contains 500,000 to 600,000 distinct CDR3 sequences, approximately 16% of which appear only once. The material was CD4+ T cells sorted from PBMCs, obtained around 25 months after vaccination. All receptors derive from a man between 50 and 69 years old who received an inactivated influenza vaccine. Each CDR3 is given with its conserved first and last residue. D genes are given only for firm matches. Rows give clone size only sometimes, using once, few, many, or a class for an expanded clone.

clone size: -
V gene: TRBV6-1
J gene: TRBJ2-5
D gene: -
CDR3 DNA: TGTGCCAGCGGATTGGCAGGGACAGAGACCCAGTACTTC
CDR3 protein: CASGLAGTETQYF

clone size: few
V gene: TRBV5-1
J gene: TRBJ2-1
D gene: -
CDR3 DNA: TGCGCCAGCAGCTTGGAGGGGGTGAGCTCCTACAATGAGCAGTTCTTC
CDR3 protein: CASSLEGVSSYNEQFF

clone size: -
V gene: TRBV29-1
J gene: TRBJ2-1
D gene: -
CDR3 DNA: TGCAGCGTTGACGGGCCCTCCAATGAGCAGTTCTTC
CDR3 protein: CSVDGPSNEQFF

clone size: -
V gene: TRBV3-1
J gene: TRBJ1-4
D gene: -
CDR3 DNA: TGTGCCAGCAGCCAAGGTGAAAAACTGTTTTTT
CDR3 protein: CASSQGEKLFF

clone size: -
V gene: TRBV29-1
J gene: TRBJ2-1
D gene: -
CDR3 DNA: TGCAGCGTTCATAGCGGAAAATTCGCAATCGAGCAGTTCTTC
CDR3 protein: CSVHSGKFAIEQFF

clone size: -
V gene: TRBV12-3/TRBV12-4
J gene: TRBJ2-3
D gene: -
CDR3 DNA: TGTGCCAGCAGTTATGGACGGAGCACAGATACGCAGTATTTT
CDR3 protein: CASSYGRSTDTQYF

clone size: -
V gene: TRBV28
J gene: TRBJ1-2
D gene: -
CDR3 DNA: TGTGCCAGCAGTCCGGAGGGTCAGATCTATGGCTACACCTTC
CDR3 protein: CASSPEGQIYGYTF

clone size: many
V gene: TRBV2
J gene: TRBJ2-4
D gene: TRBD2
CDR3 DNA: TGTGCCAGCAGTGAATCTTGGCTAGCGGAAAAAAACATTCAGTACTTC
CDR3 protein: CASSESWLAEKNIQYF

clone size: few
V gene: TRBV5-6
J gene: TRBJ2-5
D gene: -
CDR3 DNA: TGTGCCAGCATCTTACTTGGGGGAGAGACCCAGTACTTC
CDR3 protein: CASILLGGETQYF

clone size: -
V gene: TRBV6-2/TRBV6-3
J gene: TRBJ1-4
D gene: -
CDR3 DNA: TGTGCCAGCAGCCCAAACCTCGCGGGAGAAAAACTGTTTTTT
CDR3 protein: CASSPNLAGEKLFF

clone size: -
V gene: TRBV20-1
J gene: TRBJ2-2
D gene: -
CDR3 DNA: TGCAGTGCCGCTGCTAGGGGCCGCCGCACCGGGGAGCTGTTTTTT
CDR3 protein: CSAAARGRRTGELFF